This TCR beta chain was obtained from a study of blood T cell repertoires in COVID-19. Whole-study context: The United States, Italy and Spain provided the acute and convalescent COVID-19 samples. Nucleic acid was either cDNA or gDNA, and it came from T cells, B-cell-depleted T cells, or PBMCs.

In the study's own analysis: Quantification of nucleated cells was approximated via reference gene primer amplification. Assay used: immunoSEQ multiplex PCR; TCRdb lists only in-frame clones, some missing. V, J and clone size reflect that table, while D and trimming were determined from the DNA. The sample consists of roughly 400,000 clones, about 87% of them appearing once. The Seattle site enrolled patients during active infection and followed them longitudinally. The CDR3 has 15 residues. After removal of 0 bases from V and 5 bases from J, the junction contained 5 bases not matched to a gene. Germline V gene sequence: CDR1 SGHRS, CDR2 YFSETQ.

This receptor was identified in a woman in her fifties or sixties with COVID-19, enrolled during active disease. The gene calls are TRBV5-1 and TRBJ2-5; 9 bases fit TRBD2. Material: peripheral blood. The CDR3: CASSLESGGSETQYF. Here the CDR3 DNA reads TGCGCCAGCAGCTTGGAGAGCGGGGGGTCTGAGACCCAGTACTTC.